The entry below gives a single T cell receptor (beta chain) sequence along with its context. Assay used: immunoSEQ multiplex PCR; TCRdb lists only in-frame clones, some missing. Here the sample spans about 74,000 clones, 84% being singletons. Germline V gives CDR1 KGHSH, CDR2 LQKENI. V lost 6 bases to trimming and J lost 7 bases; unmatched junction nucleotides: 5. This CDR3 contains 14 residues. This entry comes from a study of blood T cell repertoires in COVID-19. About the study: Sources were T cells, B-cell-depleted T cells, or PBMCs; the material itself was cDNA or gDNA.

The sample was peripheral blood. This sequence originates from a man between 65 and 85 years old with acute or convalescent COVID-19. This chain joins TRBV18 and TRBJ1-4, with TRBD1 identical over 10 bases. The CDR3 sequence is CASSTGTGAEKLFF. The CDR3 region has the DNA TGTGCCAGCTCCACCGGGACAGGGGCTGAAAAACTGTTTTTT.